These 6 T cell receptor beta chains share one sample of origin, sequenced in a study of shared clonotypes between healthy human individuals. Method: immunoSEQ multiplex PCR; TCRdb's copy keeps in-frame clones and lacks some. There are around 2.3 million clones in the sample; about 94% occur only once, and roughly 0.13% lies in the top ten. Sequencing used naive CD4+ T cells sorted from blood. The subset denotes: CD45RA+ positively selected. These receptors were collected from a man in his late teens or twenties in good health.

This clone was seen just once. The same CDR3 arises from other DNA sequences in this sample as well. CDR3 coding DNA: TGCGCCAGCAGGGGTAATGAAAAACTGTTTTTT. Its translation: CASRGNEKLFF. The chain recombines TRBV5-1 with TRBJ1-4; D unresolved. This CDR3 has 11 amino acids. V dropped 5 bases and J dropped 4 bases, with 3 bases sitting between them. Looked up from germline, CDR1 is SGHRS and CDR2 is YFSETQ.

The CDR3 spells CASSYSGQTNTGELFF. For the CDR3, the DNA is TGTGCCAGCAGTTACTCGGGACAGACGAACACCGGGGAGCTGTTTTTT. The chain employs TRBV6-6 and TRBJ2-2; TRBD1 matches at 7 bases. The CDR3 extends over 16 amino acids. V shed 0 bases and J 0 bases; nucleotides not matched to a gene: 1. Germline V CDR1 and CDR2: MNHNY, SVGAGI (reference sequence).

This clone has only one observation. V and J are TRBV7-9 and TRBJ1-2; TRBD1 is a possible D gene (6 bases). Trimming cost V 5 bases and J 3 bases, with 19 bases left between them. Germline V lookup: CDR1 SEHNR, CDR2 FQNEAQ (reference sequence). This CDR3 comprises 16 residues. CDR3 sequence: CASSVSSGGDHYGYTF. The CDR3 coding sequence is TGTGCCAGCAGCGTGTCCTCGGGGGGCGATCACTATGGCTACACCTTC.

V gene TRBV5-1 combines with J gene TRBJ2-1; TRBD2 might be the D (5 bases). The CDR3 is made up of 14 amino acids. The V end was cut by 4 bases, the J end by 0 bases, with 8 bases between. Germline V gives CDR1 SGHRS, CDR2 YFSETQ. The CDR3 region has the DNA TGCGCCAGCAGCCACCGGGACTCCTACAATGAGCAGTTCTTC. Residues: CASSHRDSYNEQFF.

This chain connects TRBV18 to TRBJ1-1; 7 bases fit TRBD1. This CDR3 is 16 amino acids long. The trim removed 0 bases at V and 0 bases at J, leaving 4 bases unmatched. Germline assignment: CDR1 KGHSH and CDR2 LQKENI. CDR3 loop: CASSPPPGTVNTEAFF. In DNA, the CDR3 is TGTGCCAGCTCACCACCCCCCGGGACAGTGAACACTGAAGCTTTCTTT.

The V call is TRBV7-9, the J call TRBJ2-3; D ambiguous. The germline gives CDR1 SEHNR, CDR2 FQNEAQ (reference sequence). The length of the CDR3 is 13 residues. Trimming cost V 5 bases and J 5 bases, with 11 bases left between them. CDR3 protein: CASSPPVIDTQYF. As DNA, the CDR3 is TGTGCCAGCAGCCCCCCGGTTATAGATACGCAGTATTTT.